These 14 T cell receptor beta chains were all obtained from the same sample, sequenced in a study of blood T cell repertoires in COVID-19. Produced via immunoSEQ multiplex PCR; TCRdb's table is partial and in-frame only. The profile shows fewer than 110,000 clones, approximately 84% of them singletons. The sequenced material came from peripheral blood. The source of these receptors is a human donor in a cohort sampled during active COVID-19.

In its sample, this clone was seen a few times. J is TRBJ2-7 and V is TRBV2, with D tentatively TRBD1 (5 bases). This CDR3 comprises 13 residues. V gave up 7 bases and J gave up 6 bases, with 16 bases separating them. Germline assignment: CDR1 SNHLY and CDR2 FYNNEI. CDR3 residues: CASKIGVQGEQYF. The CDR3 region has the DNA TGTGCCAGCAAAATAGGGGTGCAGGGCGAGCAGTACTTC. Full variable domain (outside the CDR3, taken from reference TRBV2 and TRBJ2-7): EPEVTQTPSHQVTQMGQEVILRCVPISNHLYFYWYRQILGQKVEFLVSFYNNEISEKSEIFDDQFSVERPDGSNFTLKIRSTKLEDSAMYFCASKIGVQGEQYFGPGTRLTVT.

The CDR3 DNA reads TGTGCCACGAACCCCACGGGGGAGTACAATGAGCAGTTCTTC. Translated: CATNPTGEYNEQFF. This rearrangement joins TRBV15 to TRBJ2-1, with D possibly being TRBD2 (6 bases). This CDR3 is 14 amino acids long. Germline CDR1 reads LNHNV; CDR2 reads YYDKDF (reference sequence). V shed 9 bases and J shed 4 bases, with 16 bases lying between them.

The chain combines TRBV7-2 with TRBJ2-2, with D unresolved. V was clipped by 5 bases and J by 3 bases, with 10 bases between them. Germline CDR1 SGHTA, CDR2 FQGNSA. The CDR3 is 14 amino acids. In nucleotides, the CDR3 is TGTGCCAGCAGCCCCACTAAAGACACCGGGGAGCTGTTTTTT. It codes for CASSPTKDTGELFF.

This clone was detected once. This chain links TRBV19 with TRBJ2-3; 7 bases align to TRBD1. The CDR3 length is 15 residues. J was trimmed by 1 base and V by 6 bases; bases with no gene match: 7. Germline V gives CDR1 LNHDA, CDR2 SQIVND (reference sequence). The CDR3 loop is CASRDRGGGTDTQYF. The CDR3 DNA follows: TGTGCCAGTAGAGATCGAGGGGGCGGCACAGATACGCAGTATTTT.

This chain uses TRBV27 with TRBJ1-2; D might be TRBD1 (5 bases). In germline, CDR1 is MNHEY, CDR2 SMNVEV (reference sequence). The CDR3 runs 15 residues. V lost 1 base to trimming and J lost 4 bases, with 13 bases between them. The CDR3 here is CASSLYSRDSYGYTF. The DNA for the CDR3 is TGTGCCAGCAGTTTATATTCCCGGGACTCCTATGGCTACACCTTC.

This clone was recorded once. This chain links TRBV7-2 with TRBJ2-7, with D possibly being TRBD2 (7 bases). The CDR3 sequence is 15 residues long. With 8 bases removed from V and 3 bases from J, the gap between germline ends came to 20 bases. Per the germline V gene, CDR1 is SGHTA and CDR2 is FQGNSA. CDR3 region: CASSPGGALYYEQYF. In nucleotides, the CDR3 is TGTGCCAGCTCACCTGGGGGGGCCCTATACTACGAGCAGTACTTC.

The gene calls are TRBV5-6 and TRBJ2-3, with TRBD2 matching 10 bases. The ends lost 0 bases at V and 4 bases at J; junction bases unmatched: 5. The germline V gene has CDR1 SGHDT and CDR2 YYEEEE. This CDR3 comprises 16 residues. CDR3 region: CASSLVSGGKADTQYF. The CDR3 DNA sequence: TGTGCCAGCAGCTTGGTTAGCGGGGGGAAGGCAGATACGCAGTATTTT. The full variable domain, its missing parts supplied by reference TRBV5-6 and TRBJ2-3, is DAGVTQSPTHLIKTRGQQVTLRCSPKSGHDTVSWYQQALGQGPQFIFQYYEEEERQRGNFPDRFSGHQFPNYSSELNVNALLLGDSALYLCASSLVSGGKADTQYFGPGTRLTVL.

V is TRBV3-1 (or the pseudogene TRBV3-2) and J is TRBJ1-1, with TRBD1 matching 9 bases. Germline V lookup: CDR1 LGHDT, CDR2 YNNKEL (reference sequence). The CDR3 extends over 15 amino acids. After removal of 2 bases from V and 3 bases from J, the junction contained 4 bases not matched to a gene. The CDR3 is CASSQTGGGDTEAFF. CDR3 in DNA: TGTGCCAGCAGCCAAACAGGGGGCGGTGACACTGAAGCTTTCTTT.

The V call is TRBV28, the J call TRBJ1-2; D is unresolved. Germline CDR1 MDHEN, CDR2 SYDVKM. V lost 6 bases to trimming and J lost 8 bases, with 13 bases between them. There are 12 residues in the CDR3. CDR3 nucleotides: TGTGCCAGCAGGACCGGGATGGGAGGCTACACCTTC. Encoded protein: CASRTGMGGYTF.

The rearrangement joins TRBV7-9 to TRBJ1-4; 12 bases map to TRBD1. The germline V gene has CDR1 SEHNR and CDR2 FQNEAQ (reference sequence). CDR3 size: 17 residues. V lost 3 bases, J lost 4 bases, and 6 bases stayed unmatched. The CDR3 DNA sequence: TGTGCCAGCAGCTTGGGGGACAGGGGGCCGGGTAATGAAAAACTGTTTTTT. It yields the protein CASSLGDRGPGNEKLFF.

CDR3 sequence: CASSLSDKSRTQYF. In DNA form, the CDR3 reads TGTGCCAGCAGCTTATCGGACAAATCTCGGACCCAGTACTTC. V usage is TRBV11-1 and J usage is TRBJ2-5; tentative D call: TRBD1 (5 bases). CDR3 length: 14 amino acids. The V gene's germline CDR1 is SGHAT and CDR2 FQDESV (reference sequence). Trimming stripped 2 bases from V and 7 bases from J, with 14 bases between.

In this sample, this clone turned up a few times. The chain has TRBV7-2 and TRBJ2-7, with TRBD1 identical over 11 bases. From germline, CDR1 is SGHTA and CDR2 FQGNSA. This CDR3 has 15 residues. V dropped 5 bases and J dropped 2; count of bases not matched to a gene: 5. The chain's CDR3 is CASSITGQGAYEQYF. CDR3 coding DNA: TGTGCCAGCAGCATAACGGGACAGGGGGCCTACGAGCAGTACTTC.

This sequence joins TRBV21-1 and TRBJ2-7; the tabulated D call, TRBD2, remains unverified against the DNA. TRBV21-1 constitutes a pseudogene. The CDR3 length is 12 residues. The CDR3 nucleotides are TGTGCCAGCAGCCAGGGACTCTACGAGCAGTACTTC. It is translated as CASSQGLYEQYF.

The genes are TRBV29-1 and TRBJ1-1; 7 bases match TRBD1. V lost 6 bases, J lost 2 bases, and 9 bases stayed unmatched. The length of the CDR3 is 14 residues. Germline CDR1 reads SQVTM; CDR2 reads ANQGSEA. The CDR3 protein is CSVQSTGVNTEAFF. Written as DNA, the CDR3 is TGCAGCGTCCAATCAACAGGGGTCAACACTGAAGCTTTCTTT.